The rows below give T cell receptor beta chains drawn from one sample of a study of blood T cells in healthy people across ages. TCRdb re-derived calls from the 5' RACE reads in MiXCR, one entry per CDR3 protein. In the table there are more than 750,000 distinct CDR3 sequences, about 29% of which are singletons. Another study also made use of these data, one on T cells of mothers and their children.

The sample comprised blood. These receptors originate from a woman aged 40 to 50 in good health. The CDR3 runs from the conserved cysteine through the conserved F or W. D genes are given only for firm matches. Clone size is given for some rows only: seen once, a few or many times, or a class if the clone is expanded.

D gene: TRBD2; V gene: TRBV5-6; CDR3 length: 18; clone size: few; J gene: TRBJ2-5; CDR3 DNA: TGTGCCAGCAGCTCAAGCAGAGTAGCGGGGGGTGGTCAAGAGACCCAGTACTTC; CDR3 protein: CASSSSRVAGGGQETQYF
D gene: -; V gene: TRBV3-1; CDR3 length: 16; clone size: -; J gene: TRBJ1-2; CDR3 DNA: TGTGCCAGCAGCCAAGATGGAGAAAGTCCCATATCCGGCTACACCTTC; CDR3 protein: CASSQDGESPISGYTF
D gene: -; V gene: TRBV1; CDR3 length: 11; clone size: -; J gene: TRBJ2-1; CDR3 DNA: TGCACCAGCAGCCAAGTTTGCGAGCAGTTCTTC; CDR3 protein: CTSSQVCEQFF
D gene: TRBD2; V gene: TRBV3-1; CDR3 length: 14; clone size: many; J gene: TRBJ2-7; CDR3 DNA: TGTGCCAGCAGCGAGGAGCAGGGCGGGGGAGAGCAGTACTTC; CDR3 protein: CASSEEQGGGEQYF
D gene: -; V gene: TRBV15; CDR3 length: 15; clone size: many; J gene: TRBJ2-7; CDR3 DNA: TGTGCCACCAGCAGAGATTTACAGGTATCCTACGAGCAGTACTTC; CDR3 protein: CATSRDLQVSYEQYF
D gene: -; V gene: TRBV5-5; CDR3 length: 16; clone size: -; J gene: TRBJ1-6; CDR3 DNA: TGTGCCAGCAGCTTGCTTGGGCCGTTGGGCAATTCACCCCTCCACTTT; CDR3 protein: CASSLLGPLGNSPLHF
D gene: -; V gene: TRBV5-1; CDR3 length: 14; clone size: many; J gene: TRBJ2-7; CDR3 DNA: TGCGCCAGCAGCTTGGCCCTGCAGGGCCACGAGCAGTACTTC; CDR3 protein: CASSLALQGHEQYF
D gene: TRBD1; V gene: TRBV7-2; CDR3 length: 14; clone size: many; J gene: TRBJ2-5; CDR3 DNA: TGTGCCAGCAGCTTTCAACAGGGGAGAGAGACCCAGTACTTC; CDR3 protein: CASSFQQGRETQYF
D gene: TRBD2; V gene: TRBV27; CDR3 length: 16; clone size: -; J gene: TRBJ2-7; CDR3 DNA: TGTGCCAGCAGCCCCATGTTGACTAGCGGCTACAATGAGCAGTACTTC; CDR3 protein: CASSPMLTSGYNEQYF
D gene: -; V gene: TRBV2; CDR3 length: 17; clone size: few; J gene: TRBJ1-6; CDR3 DNA: TGTGCCAGCAGCCCTGGGGCCCAACAGGGTATGGATTCACCCCTCCACTTT; CDR3 protein: CASSPGAQQGMDSPLHF
D gene: -; V gene: TRBV12-3/TRBV12-4; CDR3 length: 16; clone size: few; J gene: TRBJ2-3; CDR3 DNA: TGTGCCAGCAGTTTAGCGATTGAGAGCGAGCAAGATACGCAGTATTTT; CDR3 protein: CASSLAIESEQDTQYF
D gene: -; V gene: TRBV2; CDR3 length: 12; clone size: few; J gene: TRBJ2-5; CDR3 DNA: TGTGCCAGCAGCCGGATACAAGAGACCCAGTACTTC; CDR3 protein: CASSRIQETQYF
D gene: TRBD1; V gene: TRBV9; CDR3 length: 16; clone size: few; J gene: TRBJ1-4; CDR3 DNA: TGTGCCAGCAGCGGACCTACAGGGGCTTACAATGAAAAACTGTTTTTT; CDR3 protein: CASSGPTGAYNEKLFF
D gene: -; V gene: TRBV15; CDR3 length: 15; clone size: many; J gene: TRBJ1-2; CDR3 DNA: TGTGCCACCAGCAGAGATTCCCGGACTAACTATGGCTACACCTTC; CDR3 protein: CATSRDSRTNYGYTF
D gene: TRBD2; V gene: TRBV3-1; CDR3 length: 14; clone size: -; J gene: TRBJ2-3; CDR3 DNA: TGTGCCAGCAGCAGCTTCTCTAGCGGGGCTACGCAGTATTTT; CDR3 protein: CASSSFSSGATQYF
D gene: TRBD1; V gene: TRBV7-6; CDR3 length: 13; clone size: few; J gene: TRBJ2-7; CDR3 DNA: TGTGCCACTTCCCCAGGGGGAGCCTACGAGCAGTACTTC; CDR3 protein: CATSPGGAYEQYF
D gene: -; V gene: TRBV11-3; CDR3 length: 14; clone size: -; J gene: TRBJ2-1; CDR3 DNA: TGTGCCAGCAGCTCCCCGGGGCAGTACAATGAGCAGTTCTTC; CDR3 protein: CASSSPGQYNEQFF
D gene: -; V gene: TRBV6-2/TRBV6-3; CDR3 length: 17; clone size: -; J gene: TRBJ2-6; CDR3 DNA: TGTGCCAGCAGTTACGACAGTCATGGCACTGGGGCCAACGTCCTGACTTTC; CDR3 protein: CASSYDSHGTGANVLTF
D gene: TRBD1; V gene: TRBV7-2; CDR3 length: 15; clone size: few; J gene: TRBJ1-6; CDR3 DNA: TGTGCCAGCAGCTTTGGGACAGAACGTCGGTCACCCCTCCACTTT; CDR3 protein: CASSFGTERRSPLHF
D gene: -; V gene: TRBV5-1; CDR3 length: 16; clone size: few; J gene: TRBJ2-2; CDR3 DNA: TGCGCCAGCAGCGAAGGACAGCCTGCGAACACCGGGGAGCTGTTTTTT; CDR3 protein: CASSEGQPANTGELFF
D gene: -; V gene: TRBV7-2; CDR3 length: 11; clone size: -; J gene: TRBJ2-2; CDR3 DNA: TGTGCCAGCAGTACCACCGGGGAGTTGTTTTTT; CDR3 protein: CASSTTGELFF
D gene: -; V gene: TRBV12-3/TRBV12-4; CDR3 length: 16; clone size: many; J gene: TRBJ2-5; CDR3 DNA: TGTGCCAGCAGTTTCCTCCCAAGAACCGGGAAGGGGACCCAGTACTTC; CDR3 protein: CASSFLPRTGKGTQYF
D gene: -; V gene: TRBV9; CDR3 length: 14; clone size: -; J gene: TRBJ2-3; CDR3 DNA: TGTGCCAGCAGCGTAGAGAGTTGGGGGAGTTCGCAGTATTTT; CDR3 protein: CASSVESWGSSQYF
D gene: -; V gene: TRBV20-1; CDR3 length: 13; clone size: -; J gene: TRBJ1-1; CDR3 DNA: TGCAGTGCTAGTTACGACCCGAACACTGAAGCTTTCTTT; CDR3 protein: CSASYDPNTEAFF
D gene: TRBD1; V gene: TRBV20-1; CDR3 length: 12; clone size: -; J gene: TRBJ1-5; CDR3 DNA: TGCAGTGCTAGGGCGGGACAGGCGCCCCAGCATTTT; CDR3 protein: CSARAGQAPQHF
D gene: -; V gene: TRBV5-6; CDR3 length: 12; clone size: -; J gene: TRBJ1-5; CDR3 DNA: TGTGCCAGCAGCTCGGGAGCTTCGCCCCAGCATTTT; CDR3 protein: CASSSGASPQHF
D gene: -; V gene: TRBV12-3/TRBV12-4; CDR3 length: 17; clone size: -; J gene: TRBJ2-3; CDR3 DNA: TGTGCCAGCAGCCCCCCGTACGGGGCCCTCCTTTCGGATACGCAGTATTTT; CDR3 protein: CASSPPYGALLSDTQYF
D gene: TRBD1; V gene: TRBV7-2; CDR3 length: 15; clone size: few; J gene: TRBJ1-2; CDR3 DNA: TGTGCCAGCAGCTTAGATTGGACAGGAAACTATGGCTACACCTTC; CDR3 protein: CASSLDWTGNYGYTF
D gene: -; V gene: TRBV12-3/TRBV12-4; CDR3 length: 12; clone size: many; J gene: TRBJ1-2; CDR3 DNA: TGTGCCAGCAGTGCCAGGGTGGGCGGCTACACCTTC; CDR3 protein: CASSARVGGYTF
D gene: -; V gene: TRBV6-5; CDR3 length: 16; clone size: -; J gene: TRBJ2-6; CDR3 DNA: TGTGCCAGCAGTTACTCGAGTTTCTCTGGGGCCAACGTCCTGACTTTC; CDR3 protein: CASSYSSFSGANVLTF
D gene: -; V gene: TRBV9; CDR3 length: 15; clone size: -; J gene: TRBJ2-1; CDR3 DNA: TGTGCCAGCAGCGTAGAAGGGTTATCCTACAATGAGCAGTTCTTC; CDR3 protein: CASSVEGLSYNEQFF
D gene: TRBD1; V gene: TRBV27; CDR3 length: 16; clone size: few; J gene: TRBJ1-2; CDR3 DNA: TGTGCCAGCAGAGACCCCGGGACAGAGAAGAACTATGGCTACACCTTC; CDR3 protein: CASRDPGTEKNYGYTF
D gene: -; V gene: TRBV20-1; CDR3 length: 15; clone size: few; J gene: TRBJ1-4; CDR3 DNA: TGCAGTGCTGGGGGGCCTGACAGTTCTCCTGAAAAACTGTTTTTT; CDR3 protein: CSAGGPDSSPEKLFF
D gene: -; V gene: TRBV20-1; CDR3 length: 10; clone size: many; J gene: TRBJ2-7; CDR3 DNA: TGCAGTGCAGCCCCCCACGAGCAGTACTTC; CDR3 protein: CSAAPHEQYF
D gene: -; V gene: TRBV28; CDR3 length: 14; clone size: -; J gene: TRBJ1-3; CDR3 DNA: TGTGCCAGCACGGCGGTGACAACTGGAAACACCATATATTTT; CDR3 protein: CASTAVTTGNTIYF
D gene: TRBD2; V gene: TRBV7-9; CDR3 length: 16; clone size: many; J gene: TRBJ2-1; CDR3 DNA: TGTGCCAGCAGCCCCATAGCGGGGGGGATCTACAATGAGCAGTTCTTC; CDR3 protein: CASSPIAGGIYNEQFF
D gene: -; V gene: TRBV28; CDR3 length: 13; clone size: -; J gene: TRBJ1-2; CDR3 DNA: TGTGCCAGCAGTTTAAATCAGGGTAATGGCTACACCTTC; CDR3 protein: CASSLNQGNGYTF
D gene: TRBD2; V gene: TRBV7-2; CDR3 length: 16; clone size: many; J gene: TRBJ2-1; CDR3 DNA: TGTGCCAGCAGCTTAGCAGGTAGCGGGAGTTACAATGAGCAGTTCTTC; CDR3 protein: CASSLAGSGSYNEQFF
D gene: TRBD1; V gene: TRBV28; CDR3 length: 18; clone size: few; J gene: TRBJ1-5; CDR3 DNA: TGTGCCAGCAGAAATACAGGGGCCCCTGCTTATAGCAATCAGCCCCAGCATTTT; CDR3 protein: CASRNTGAPAYSNQPQHF
D gene: -; V gene: TRBV29-1; CDR3 length: 14; clone size: few; J gene: TRBJ2-2; CDR3 DNA: TGCAGCGTTGTTTCCGGGCTAAACACCGGGGAGCTGTTTTTT; CDR3 protein: CSVVSGLNTGELFF
D gene: -; V gene: TRBV28; CDR3 length: 12; clone size: many; J gene: TRBJ2-1; CDR3 DNA: TGTGCCAGCAGTTGGCAGCGAAATGAGCAGTTCTTC; CDR3 protein: CASSWQRNEQFF
D gene: TRBD1; V gene: TRBV5-1; CDR3 length: 16; clone size: few; J gene: TRBJ1-2; CDR3 DNA: TGCGCCAGCAGCTTGGCGACAGGGGGTTCTAACTATGGCTACACCTTC; CDR3 protein: CASSLATGGSNYGYTF
D gene: TRBD1; V gene: TRBV5-1; CDR3 length: 15; clone size: many; J gene: TRBJ2-7; CDR3 DNA: TGCGCCAGCAGCTTGGAGACAGGGGACTCCTACGAGCAGTACTTC; CDR3 protein: CASSLETGDSYEQYF
D gene: -; V gene: TRBV7-9; CDR3 length: 13; clone size: many; J gene: TRBJ2-1; CDR3 DNA: TGTGCCAGCAGCTTAGCGGACAACAATGAGCAGTTCTTC; CDR3 protein: CASSLADNNEQFF
D gene: TRBD2; V gene: TRBV9; CDR3 length: 17; clone size: -; J gene: TRBJ2-1; CDR3 DNA: TGTGCCAGCAGCGGTACTAGCGACCCGAGCTCCTACAATGAGCAGTTCTTC; CDR3 protein: CASSGTSDPSSYNEQFF
D gene: TRBD2; V gene: TRBV12-3/TRBV12-4; CDR3 length: 17; clone size: many; J gene: TRBJ2-1; CDR3 DNA: TGTGCCAGCAGTCCTAGCGGGGTGAAGGGTTCCTACAATGAGCAGTTCTTC; CDR3 protein: CASSPSGVKGSYNEQFF
D gene: TRBD1; V gene: TRBV29-1; CDR3 length: 13; clone size: -; J gene: TRBJ1-1; CDR3 DNA: TGCAGCGTCGACAGGGGGCCTAACACTGAAGCTTTCTTT; CDR3 protein: CSVDRGPNTEAFF
D gene: -; V gene: TRBV2; CDR3 length: 15; clone size: -; J gene: TRBJ1-5; CDR3 DNA: TGTGCCAGCAGTGAACCAAGTACGGTGAATCAGCCCCAGCATTTT; CDR3 protein: CASSEPSTVNQPQHF
D gene: -; V gene: TRBV4-1; CDR3 length: 15; clone size: few; J gene: TRBJ1-5; CDR3 DNA: TGCGCCAGCAACCCCGGGGTTTGGAGCAATCAGCCCCAGCATTTT; CDR3 protein: CASNPGVWSNQPQHF
D gene: TRBD1; V gene: TRBV12-3/TRBV12-4; CDR3 length: 14; clone size: many; J gene: TRBJ1-5; CDR3 DNA: TGTGCCAGCAGCGGGACAGGGGGCAATCAGCCCCAGCATTTT; CDR3 protein: CASSGTGGNQPQHF
D gene: -; V gene: TRBV25-1; CDR3 length: 14; clone size: once; J gene: TRBJ1-4; CDR3 DNA: TGTGCCAGCATACGGGCACAGGATGGGGAAAAACTGTTTTTT; CDR3 protein: CASIRAQDGEKLFF